The entry below describes one T cell receptor (beta chain). The antigen it recognizes is unknown. Base qualities are not recorded, but no much larger clone differs from it by a single base. This sample is part of a study of CD8 T cells in Susac syndrome (dated by TCRdb to the late 2010s). Some background on the complete study: Among the sequenced Susac syndrome patients, five or six had clinically active disease and fewer than ten were in clinical remission. Repertoire sequencing was used to test whether CD8+ T cell activation and differentiation in Susac syndrome was antigen driven. At blood withdrawal, Susac syndrome patients were therapy-naive, treated with corticosteroids (with IVIg additionally given to some), or treated with IVIg alone. On the study overall, not on this receptor specifically: In patients with Susac syndrome, the CD4+ T cell repertoire showed no detectable clonal expansion. The study acknowledged that relatively few individuals were included in the TCR sequencing and HLA analysis.

V drops 3 bases and J drops 2 bases, leaving 12 bases in between. The CDR3, from cysteine to phenylalanine, totals 15 residues. Only CDR3 DNA remains: 45 bases, in frame from the first base. RNA was extracted using the RNeasy kit, and roughly 0.45 to 1 microgram was reverse transcribed with random hexamers. The immunoSEQ multiplex PCR assay, which covers 54 Vbeta and 13 Jbeta segments, was used to amplify TCR beta CDR3 regions. PCR amplification bias was corrected by using a synthetic template baseline for primer optimization and computational correction. As for the original processing: Reads were annotated to V, D and J genes according to IMGT and were analyzed with immunoSEQ Analyzer, with only productive sequences retained. Clonality was calculated as one minus the Shannon entropy normalized by log2 of the number of productive unique sequences. For each patient and control, public and private clones were evaluated among the 100 most prevalent clones. Clones were defined as Susac-specific if absent from the healthy and MS cohorts, from approximately 1,100 published viral clones and from other ImmuneACCESS disease sequences. Using fastp at Q25 and MiXCR, TCRdb reprocessed the public reads and kept productive beta chains. Merged by CDR3 protein, the rows form single entries marked with the most common genes and DNA. The authors' filters were not applied to this entry. Here the sample has 74,000 or so distinct CDR3 sequences; more than 85% occur a single time. The ten largest clones capture about 0.52% of the sample.

Peripheral blood CD8+ and CD4+ T cells from healthy donors, Susac syndrome patients and multiple sclerosis patients were profiled by high-throughput TCR beta sequencing. Susac syndrome patients met recently defined diagnostic criteria for definite or probable disease. Bulk CD8+ and CD4+ T cells were purified by magnetic negative isolation, whereas CD8+ TEMRA cells were enriched by FACS. Blood was drawn into EDTA tubes, processed within 24 hours, and PBMCs were isolated by density gradient centrifugation. PBMCs intended for TCR sequencing were cryopreserved in liquid nitrogen and were subsequently thawed in a 37 degrees C water bath. The sorted or isolated CD4+, CD8+ and CD8+ TEMRA cells had a purity of 90% or higher.

The chain was built from TRBV12-3 or TRBV12-4 and TRBJ2-3; the D gene remains uncertain. Material: CD4+ T cells from PBMCs. The receptor comes from a human donor with Susac syndrome. The CDR3 protein is CASSFYGDNTDTQYF. The DNA reads TGTGCCAGCAGTTTCTATGGCGACAACACAGATACGCAGTATTTT.